This entry lists 32 T cell receptor beta chains sequenced from one sample in a study of control samples from healthy donors and cancer patients. Libraries were prepared by immunoSEQ multiplex PCR; TCRdb keeps only in-frame clonotypes and omits some of them. The table lists 80,000 to 100,000 clones, about 86% of them singletons. Sample: blood. These receptors were collected from a man younger than 45 in good health.

V usage is TRBV27 and J usage is TRBJ1-5; tentatively, D is TRBD1 (5 bases). CDR1 MNHEY and CDR2 SMNVEV come from the germline V gene (reference sequence). CDR3 size: 15 residues. V was shortened by 7 bases and J by 2 bases, with 15 bases between the two germline ends. This CDR3 reads CASTPEGLGNQPQHF. The CDR3 bases are TGTGCCAGCACCCCGGAGGGACTGGGCAATCAGCCCCAGCATTTT.

The table lists this clone with a few counts. The chain carries TRBV4-1 and TRBJ2-7; 10 positions agree with TRBD1. CDR1 is MGHRA and CDR2 is YSYEKL in the germline V gene. CDR3 length equals 16 residues. V dropped 5 bases and J dropped 3; count of bases not matched to a gene: 10. Here the CDR3 reads CASSLTGTGVGYEQYF. The DNA for the CDR3 is TGCGCCAGCAGCTTAACCGGGACAGGGGTAGGCTACGAGCAGTACTTC.

The chain combines TRBV7-2 with TRBJ2-7; TRBD1 agrees at 10 bases. Trimming cost V 4 bases and J 11 bases; bases outside gene matches: 8. The CDR3 covers 13 residues. CDR1 and CDR2 (germline): SGHTA, FQGNSA. CDR3: CASSSRQGAGKYF. The CDR3 DNA reads TGTGCCAGCAGCTCGAGACAGGGGGCCGGGAAGTACTTC.

V is TRBV19 and J is TRBJ2-6, with D tentatively TRBD2 (5 bases). From germline, CDR1 is LNHDA and CDR2 SQIVND (reference sequence). Trimming took 1 base from V and 9 from J, leaving 7 bases between them. The CDR3 runs 13 residues. This chain's CDR3 is CASSIGGINVLTF. CDR3 sequence (DNA): TGTGCCAGTAGTATAGGAGGGATCAACGTCCTGACTTTC.

This clone occurred once. The chain couples TRBV9 to TRBJ1-4, with TRBD1 matching 9 bases. Trimming at V came to 0 bases and at J to 8 bases, leaving 2 bases not matched to a gene. This CDR3 is built from 14 residues. Germline-derived CDR1 and CDR2 are SGDLS and YYNGEE. Here the CDR3 reads CASSVGQGGEKLFF. The CDR3, as DNA: TGTGCCAGCAGCGTAGGACAGGGGGGAGAAAAACTGTTTTTT.

CDR3 region: CASSQKSYGYTF. Written as DNA, the CDR3 is TGTGCCAGTAGTCAGAAGTCCTATGGCTACACCTTC. This chain links TRBV19 with TRBJ1-2, with D uncertain. CDR1 is LNHDA, CDR2 SQIVND, per germline (reference sequence). V gave up 5 bases and J gave up 4 bases, with 8 bases separating them. The CDR3 runs to 12 residues.

This chain connects TRBV28 to TRBJ2-7; no reliable D call. CDR1 and CDR2 (germline): MDHEN, SYDVKM. This CDR3 has 15 residues. With 4 bases removed from V and 6 bases from J, the gap between germline ends came to 19 bases. This chain's CDR3 is CASSSSGLGVPEQYF. The DNA for the CDR3 is TGTGCCAGCAGTTCGTCCGGTCTGGGTGTTCCCGAGCAGTACTTC.

The chain combines TRBV11-2 with TRBJ2-3; D gene unclear. V was pared by 1 base and J by 6 bases, with 5 bases between. This CDR3 region has 12 residues. In germline, CDR1 is SGHAT, CDR2 FQNNGV. The CDR3 is CASSLVRDTQYF. In DNA form, the CDR3 reads TGTGCCAGCAGCTTAGTTCGGGATACGCAGTATTTT. Full variable domain (remainder filled in from reference TRBV11-2 and TRBJ2-3): EAGVAQSPRYKIIEKRQSVAFWCNPISGHATLYWYQQILGQGPKLLIQFQNNGVVDDSQLPKDRFSAERLKGVDSTLKIQPAKLEDSAVYLCASSLVRDTQYFGPGTRLTVL.

The chain combines TRBV7-3 with TRBJ2-1; 13 bases map to TRBD2. V lost 5 bases to trimming and J lost 6 bases; unmatched junction nucleotides: 4. There are 15 residues in the CDR3. Germline V gene lookup returns CDR1 SGHTA and CDR2 FQGTGA. In nucleotides, the CDR3 is TGTGCCAGCAGCCCCGGACTAGCGGGAGCCAATGAGCAGTTCTTC. Protein sequence: CASSPGLAGANEQFF.

V and J are TRBV5-8 and TRBJ2-5; the match to TRBD2 covers 15 bases. The CDR3 sequence is 19 residues long. The trim removed 0 bases at V and 5 bases at J, leaving 11 bases unmatched. The germline V gene encodes CDR1 SGHTS and CDR2 YDEGEE. The CDR3 DNA reads as TGTGCCAGCAGCTTGGGGGGACTAGCGGGAGGAAGCCGTGTGGAGACCCAGTACTTC. Protein: CASSLGGLAGGSRVETQYF.

The V and J genes are TRBV19 and TRBJ2-5, with 7 bases matching TRBD1. The length of the CDR3 is 14 residues. CDR1 is LNHDA and CDR2 is SQIVND in the germline V gene (reference sequence). With 10 bases clipped from V and 2 bases from J, the junction kept 10 bases outside the gene matches. The DNA for the CDR3 is TGTGCCACCGGGCCGGGACAGAAACAAGAGACCCAGTACTTC. This translates into CATGPGQKQETQYF. Complete variable domain (other parts from reference TRBV19 and TRBJ2-5): DGGITQSPKYLFRKEGQNVTLSCEQNLNHDAMYWYRQDPGQGLRLIYYSQIVNDFQKGDIAEGYSVSREKKESFPLTVTSAQKNPTAFYLCATGPGQKQETQYFGPGTRLLVL.

V usage is TRBV4-2 and J usage is TRBJ1-5; no clear D gene. CDR3 length: 16 amino acids. V gave up 0 bases and J gave up 1 base, with 10 bases separating them. The germline CDR1 and CDR2 sequences are LGHNA and YNFKEQ. In nucleotides, the CDR3 is TGTGCCAGCAGCCAAGATTCCCAACAGAGCAATCAGCCCCAGCATTTT. Translated: CASSQDSQQSNQPQHF.

The chain joins TRBV28 to TRBJ1-2; 8 bases map to TRBD1. Germline-derived CDR1 and CDR2 are MDHEN and SYDVKM. V lost 10 bases to trimming and J lost 3 bases; unmatched junction nucleotides: 7. The CDR3 is made up of 13 amino acids. CDR3 DNA sequence: TGTGCCACCCAGACAGGGGTACACTATGGCTACACCTTC. It specifies CATQTGVHYGYTF.

The chain recombines TRBV29-1 with TRBJ2-1, with 14 bases identical to TRBD2. This CDR3 comprises 15 residues. Germline V gene sequence: CDR1 SQVTM, CDR2 ANQGSEA. V lost 7 bases, J lost 6 bases, and 8 bases stayed unmatched. Here the CDR3 DNA reads TGCAGCGGTCGGACAGGACTAGCGGGAGGCAATGAGCAGTTCTTC. Protein product: CSGRTGLAGGNEQFF.

The V call is TRBV25-1, the J call TRBJ2-7; TRBD2 aligns across 13 bases. The CDR3 runs 15 residues. Germline V gene sequence: CDR1 MGHDK, CDR2 SYGVNS. The junction had 5 bases not matched to a gene; V was cut back by 2 bases and J by 7 bases. This CDR3 reads CASSEGLAGVGEQYF. CDR3 nucleotide sequence: TGTGCCAGCAGTGAAGGACTAGCGGGAGTAGGGGAGCAGTACTTC.

The rearrangement joins TRBV10-3 to TRBJ2-3, with D maybe TRBD2 (6 bases). V lost 6 bases to trimming and J lost 2 bases, with 15 bases between them. Germline CDR1 reads ENHRY; CDR2 reads SYGVKD. The CDR3 loop spans 15 amino acids. CDR3 DNA: TGTGCCATCAGCCCGGGACTCGCCAACACAGATACGCAGTATTTT. Its protein product is CAISPGLANTDTQYF.

The gene calls are TRBV6-4 and TRBJ2-1; D is perhaps TRBD2 (6 bases). Germline lookup yields CDR1 MRHNA and CDR2 SNTAGT. V lost 8 bases and J lost 1, with 18 bases in between. The CDR3 runs to 16 residues. CDR3 sequence: CASPSWGVGSYNEQFF. Written as DNA, the CDR3 is TGTGCCAGCCCTTCGTGGGGGGTTGGTTCCTACAATGAGCAGTTCTTC.

Here the CDR3 reads CASSVILAGFIETQYF. The DNA for the CDR3 is TGCGCCAGCAGCGTTATTCTAGCGGGATTTATCGAGACCCAGTACTTC. The V and J genes are TRBV5-1 and TRBJ2-5; 9 nucleotides align to TRBD2. This CDR3 contains 16 residues. Germline V lookup: CDR1 SGHRS, CDR2 YFSETQ. After removal of 4 bases from V and 5 bases from J, the junction contained 12 bases not matched to a gene.

This chain connects TRBV5-1 to TRBJ1-2, with 8 bases lining up with TRBD1. This CDR3 has 13 amino acids. Germline V gives CDR1 SGHRS, CDR2 YFSETQ. The V and J ends lost 5 bases and 6 bases, in that order; junction bases with no gene match: 6. CDR3 loop: CASSSGQGNGYTF. The CDR3 nucleotides read TGCGCCAGCAGTTCTGGACAGGGAAATGGCTACACCTTC.

The chain joins TRBV24-1 to TRBJ1-2, with D maybe TRBD1 (5 bases). Deletions cut 5 bases from V and 7 bases from J, with 22 bases between. This CDR3 comprises 16 residues. Germline loops: CDR1 KGHDR, CDR2 SFDVKD. In nucleotides, the CDR3 is TGTGCCACCAGTGGCTCTTTCGACAGCCGTACAAGTGGCTACACCTTC. Its translation: CATSGSFDSRTSGYTF.

The chain carries TRBV30 and TRBJ1-2; D gene uncertain. The CDR3 is 12 residues long. V lost 0 bases and J lost 7, with 9 bases in between. The germline V gene has CDR1 GTSNPN and CDR2 SVGIG (reference sequence). CDR3 loop: CAWSVIGFGYTF. As DNA, the CDR3 is TGTGCCTGGAGTGTAATAGGGTTTGGCTACACCTTC.

The chain is built from TRBV5-1 and TRBJ1-4; D not certain. The CDR3 is 17 amino acids. Deletions cut 4 bases from V and 0 bases from J, with 16 bases between. Germline V CDR1 and CDR2: SGHRS, YFSETQ. The CDR3 DNA reads as TGCGCCAGCAGCCCTTACCTACCCCCCTCAACTAATGAAAAACTGTTTTTT. It translates to CASSPYLPPSTNEKLFF.

The chain joins TRBV6-2 or TRBV6-3 to TRBJ2-5; possibly TRBD2 for D (6 bases). V lost 2 bases, J lost 4 bases, and 29 bases lay in between. CDR1 and CDR2 (germline): MNHEY, SVGEGT. There are 20 residues in the CDR3. The CDR3 loop reads CASSYRSLDYSEESPETQYF. The CDR3 coding sequence is TGTGCCAGCAGTTACAGATCCTTGGACTATAGCGAGGAGTCCCCAGAGACCCAGTACTTC.

This clone was observed once. The chain uses TRBV6-6 and TRBJ2-7; 12 bases agree with TRBD2. Germline CDR1 MNHNY, CDR2 SVGAGI (reference sequence). There are 16 residues in the CDR3. V trimming: 5 bases; J trimming: 3 bases; junction bases outside the gene matches: 8. The DNA for the CDR3 is TGTGCCAGCAGTCGGGGAAGACTAGCGGGAGACTACGAGCAGTACTTC. Protein: CASSRGRLAGDYEQYF.

The chain carries TRBV7-6 and TRBJ2-2, with D perhaps TRBD1 (5 bases). The CDR3 sequence is 15 residues long. V dropped 3 bases and J dropped 3 bases, with 11 bases sitting between them. Germline V CDR1 and CDR2: SGHVS, FNYEAQ. CDR3 in amino acids: CASSLRQPDTGELFF. The DNA of the CDR3 is TGTGCCAGCAGCTTGAGACAGCCAGACACCGGGGAGCTGTTTTTT. The full variable domain, completed using reference TRBV7-6 and TRBJ2-2, is GAGVSQSPRYKVTKRGQDVALRCDPISGHVSLYWYRQALGQGPEFLTYFNYEAQQDKSGLPNDRFSAERPEGSISTLTIQRTEQRDSAMYRCASSLRQPDTGELFFGEGSRLTVL.

The CDR3 bases are TGTGCCAGCTCACCAGACGAGGGGAACTATGGCTACACCTTC. Protein product: CASSPDEGNYGYTF. V is TRBV18 and J is TRBJ1-2, with a possible D match to TRBD1 (5 bases). V lost 2 bases, J lost 2 bases, and 9 bases lay in between. The CDR3 loop spans 14 amino acids. Germline CDR1 and CDR2: KGHSH and LQKENI.

The V gene is TRBV6-1, the J gene TRBJ1-1; possibly TRBD1 for D (5 bases). CDR3 size: 19 residues. Deletions cut 2 bases from V and 1 base from J, with 23 bases between. CDR1 and CDR2 (germline): MNHNS, SASEGT. The chain's CDR3 is CASSEPRVGLAWGNTEAFF. The CDR3 nucleotides read TGTGCCAGCAGTGAACCTCGTGTGGGACTTGCATGGGGGAACACTGAAGCTTTCTTT.

The chain uses TRBV24-1 and TRBJ2-7; 11 bases fit TRBD1. The germline CDR1 and CDR2 sequences are KGHDR and SFDVKD. CDR3 length: 14 amino acids. Trimming removed 9 bases from V and 7 bases from J; junction bases left unmatched: 10. The CDR3 nucleotides are TGTGCCACCGGATCCGGGACAGGGGGAGGGGAGCAGTACTTC. Translating it yields CATGSGTGGGEQYF.

This chain uses TRBV30 with TRBJ2-6; TRBD2 is a possible D gene (6 bases). In germline, CDR1 is GTSNPN, CDR2 SVGIG (reference sequence). V was pared by 4 bases and J by 4 bases, with 26 bases between. The CDR3 extends over 19 amino acids. The CDR3 DNA reads as TGTGCCTGGAATCTCCGGGACTCACGCATTCGGTCCGGGGCCAACGTCCTGACTTTC. As protein: CAWNLRDSRIRSGANVLTF.

The V gene is TRBV29-1, the J gene TRBJ2-4; D may be TRBD1 (7 bases). This CDR3 has 14 amino acids. Germline V CDR1 and CDR2: SQVTM, ANQGSEA. V gave up 1 base and J gave up 13 bases, with 20 bases separating them. The CDR3 protein is CSVEVGSGGRGQYF. The DNA of the CDR3 is TGCAGCGTTGAAGTAGGGTCAGGGGGGCGCGGGCAGTACTTC.

This clone was observed once. J is TRBJ2-7 and V is TRBV10-1; TRBD2 might be the D (6 bases). Germline V lookup: CDR1 WNHNN, CDR2 SYGVQD (reference sequence). CDR3 size: 14 residues. V dropped 3 bases and J dropped 4 bases, with 13 bases sitting between them. The CDR3 coding sequence is TGCGCCAGCAGTGAAACGGGAGTTGGGTACGAGCAGTACTTC. Translated: CASSETGVGYEQYF.

This clone was observed once. This chain uses TRBV28 with TRBJ1-1; D not resolved. The ends were cut back, 6 bases at V and 0 bases at J, with 17 bases in the middle. Germline CDR1 reads MDHEN; CDR2 reads SYDVKM. This CDR3 is 16 amino acids long. CDR3: CASSPHGFPMNTEAFF. The DNA for the CDR3 is TGTGCCAGCAGCCCCCATGGGTTCCCCATGAACACTGAAGCTTTCTTT.